This T cell receptor (beta chain) was captured in a study of T cells in Graves' hyperthyroidism and ophthalmopathy. Study observations and caveats: In blood, most of the thyroid clonotypes expanded above 0.001 were also present. From stable hyperthyroidism, ophthalmopathy was set apart by a 13 V-J model.

Authors of the study amplified TCR beta CDR3 regions from RNA transcripts. Researchers ran a first-round RT-PCR on the TCR CDR3 using the HTBI primer set. In TCRdb, the multiplex PCR reads were re-called with MiXCR into one record per CDR3 protein. This sample has 250,000 to 300,000 distinct CDR3 sequences; roughly 18% occur once, and the top ten carry 35% to 45%. A patient was excluded if there was uncontrolled infection, other autoimmune disease, pregnancy or lactation. Only a few counts were recorded for this clonotype. Antigen: not known. Relative to the germline gene, one junction end is altered; a read error may explain this. Specimen: blood. The clonotype originates from a man between 45 and 60 years old with Graves' ophthalmopathy.

Here the CDR3 DNA reads TGTGTCAGCAGCGCCCCTATCCGGTCGGACGAGCAGTACTTC. Translation gives CVSSAPIRSDEQYF. The chain couples TRBV11-1 to TRBJ2-7; D gene unclear. The CDR3 has 14 residues. Germline-derived CDR1 and CDR2 are SGHAT and FQDESV (reference sequence).